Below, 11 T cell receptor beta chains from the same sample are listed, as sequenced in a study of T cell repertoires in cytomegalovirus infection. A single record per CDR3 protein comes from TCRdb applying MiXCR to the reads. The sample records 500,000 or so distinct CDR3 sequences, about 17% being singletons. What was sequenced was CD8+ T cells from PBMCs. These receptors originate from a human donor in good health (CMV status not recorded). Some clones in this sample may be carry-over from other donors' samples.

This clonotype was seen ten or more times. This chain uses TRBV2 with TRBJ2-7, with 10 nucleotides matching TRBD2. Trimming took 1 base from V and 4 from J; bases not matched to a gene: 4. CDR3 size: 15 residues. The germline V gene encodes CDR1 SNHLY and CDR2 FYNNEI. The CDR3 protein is CASSEGLAGQYEQYF. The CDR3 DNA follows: TGTGCCAGCAGTGAAGGACTAGCGGGCCAATACGAGCAGTACTTC.

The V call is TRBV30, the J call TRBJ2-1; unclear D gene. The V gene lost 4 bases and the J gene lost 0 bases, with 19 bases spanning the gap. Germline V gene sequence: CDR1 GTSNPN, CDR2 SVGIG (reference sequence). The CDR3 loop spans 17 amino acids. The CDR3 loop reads CAWTHPSNGISYNEQFF. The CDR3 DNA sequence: TGTGCCTGGACCCATCCCTCCAACGGTATCTCCTACAATGAGCAGTTCTTC.

The CDR3 reads CSARRDRGRGSPLHF. CDR3 bases: TGCAGTGCTAGGCGCGACAGGGGCCGGGGTTCACCCCTCCACTTT. V usage is TRBV20-1 and J usage is TRBJ1-6; 8 nucleotides line up with TRBD1. Germline CDR1 reads DFQATT; CDR2 reads SNEGSKA (reference sequence). The CDR3 loop spans 15 amino acids. The trim removed 3 bases at V and 9 bases at J, leaving 10 bases unmatched.

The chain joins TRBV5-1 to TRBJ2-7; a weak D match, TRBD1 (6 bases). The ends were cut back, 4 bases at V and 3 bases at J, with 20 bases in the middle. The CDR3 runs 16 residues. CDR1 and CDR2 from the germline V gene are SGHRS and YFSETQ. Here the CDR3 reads CASSPPPGVDFYEQYF. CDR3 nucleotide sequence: TGCGCCAGCAGCCCTCCCCCAGGGGTAGATTTCTACGAGCAGTACTTC.

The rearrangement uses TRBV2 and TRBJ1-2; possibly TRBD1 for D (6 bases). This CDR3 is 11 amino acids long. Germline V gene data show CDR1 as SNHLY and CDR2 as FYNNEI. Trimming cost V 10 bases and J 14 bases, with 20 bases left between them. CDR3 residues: CATTFRGQGTF. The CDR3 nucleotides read TGTGCCACCACCTTCCGGGGGCAAGGGACCTTC.

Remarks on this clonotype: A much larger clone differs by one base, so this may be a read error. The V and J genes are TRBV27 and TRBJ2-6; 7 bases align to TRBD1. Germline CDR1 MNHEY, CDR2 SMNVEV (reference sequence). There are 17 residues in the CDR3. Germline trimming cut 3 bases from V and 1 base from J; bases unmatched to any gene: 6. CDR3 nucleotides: TGTGCCAGCAGTTTGAGGGGGCTTATTTCTGGGGCCAACGTCCTGACTTTC. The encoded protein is CASSLRGLISGANVLTF.

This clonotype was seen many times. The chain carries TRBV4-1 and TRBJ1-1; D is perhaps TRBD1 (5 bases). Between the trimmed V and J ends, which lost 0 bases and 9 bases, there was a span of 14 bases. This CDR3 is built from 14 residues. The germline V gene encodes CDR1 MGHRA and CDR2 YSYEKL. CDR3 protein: CASSQDIDGGKAFF. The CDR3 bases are TGCGCCAGCAGCCAAGACATCGATGGGGGAAAAGCTTTCTTT.

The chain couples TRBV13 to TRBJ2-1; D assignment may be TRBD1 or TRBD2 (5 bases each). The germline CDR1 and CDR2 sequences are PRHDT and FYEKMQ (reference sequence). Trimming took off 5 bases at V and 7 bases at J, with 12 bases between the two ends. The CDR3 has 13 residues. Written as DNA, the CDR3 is TGTGCCAGCAGCGCGCCTGGGACGAATGAGCAGTTCTTC. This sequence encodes CASSAPGTNEQFF.

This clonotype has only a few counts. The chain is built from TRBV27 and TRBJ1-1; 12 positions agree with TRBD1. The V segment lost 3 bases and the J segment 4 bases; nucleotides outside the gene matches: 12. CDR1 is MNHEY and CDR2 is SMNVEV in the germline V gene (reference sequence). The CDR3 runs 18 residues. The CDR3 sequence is CASSLMTGTGGLGTEAFF. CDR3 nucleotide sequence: TGTGCCAGCAGTTTGATGACCGGGACAGGGGGCTTAGGCACTGAAGCTTTCTTT.

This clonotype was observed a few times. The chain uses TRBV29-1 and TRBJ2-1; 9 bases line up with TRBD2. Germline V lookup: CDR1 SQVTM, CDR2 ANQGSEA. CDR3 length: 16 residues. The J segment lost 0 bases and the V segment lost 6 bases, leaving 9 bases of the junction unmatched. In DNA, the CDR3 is TGCAGCGTCCAGGGGGTTAGCGGGAGCTCCTACAATGAGCAGTTCTTC. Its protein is CSVQGVSGSSYNEQFF.

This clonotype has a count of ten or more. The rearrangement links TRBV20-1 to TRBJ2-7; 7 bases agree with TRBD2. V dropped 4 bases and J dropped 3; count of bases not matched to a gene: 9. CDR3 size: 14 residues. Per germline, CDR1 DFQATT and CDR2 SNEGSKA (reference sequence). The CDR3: CSATSLGGSYEQYF. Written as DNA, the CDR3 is TGCAGTGCTACATCCCTGGGCGGGAGCTACGAGCAGTACTTC.